These 9 T cell receptor beta chains were sequenced from one sample in a study of blood T cell repertoires in COVID-19. Produced via immunoSEQ multiplex PCR; TCRdb's table is partial and in-frame only. Here the sample spans hundreds of thousands of clones, around 89% being singletons. Source material: PBMCs or T cells enriched from blood (not recorded which). Every receptor here comes from a man in his fifties or sixties who had been exposed to COVID-19.

This chain uses TRBV9 with TRBJ1-2; D is perhaps TRBD1 (5 bases). V was shortened by 3 bases and J by 4 bases, with 13 bases between the two germline ends. The CDR3 consists of 14 residues. The V gene's germline CDR1 is SGDLS and CDR2 YYNGEE. This CDR3 reads CASSAPQGAYGYTF. The CDR3 bases are TGTGCCAGCAGCGCCCCGCAGGGCGCCTATGGCTACACCTTC.

This clone was counted only a few times. The chain combines TRBV6-6 with TRBJ1-2; 8 bases align to TRBD1. Germline V lookup: CDR1 MNHNY, CDR2 SVGAGI (reference sequence). V dropped 5 bases and J dropped 3; count of bases not matched to a gene: 5. This CDR3 contains 14 residues. The CDR3 DNA is TGTGCCAGCAGTAATGACAGGGGATACTATGGCTACACCTTC. Its translation: CASSNDRGYYGYTF.

The rearrangement uses TRBV2 and TRBJ1-1, with a weak D call TRBD1 (6 bases). The CDR3 extends over 13 amino acids. Trimming cost V 6 bases and J 1 base, with 9 bases left between them. In germline, CDR1 is SNHLY, CDR2 FYNNEI. The CDR3 sequence is CASRLGGNTEAFF. CDR3 sequence (DNA): TGTGCCAGCAGGCTAGGGGGGAACACTGAAGCTTTCTTT.

The V call is TRBV6-1, the J call TRBJ1-2, with D possibly matching TRBD1 (6 bases). This CDR3 contains 13 residues. Trimming pared 3 bases from V and 4 bases from J, leaving 9 bases between. Germline CDR1 MNHNS, CDR2 SASEGT. This CDR3 is CASSEDRIYGYTF. As DNA, the CDR3 is TGTGCCAGCAGTGAGGACAGAATCTATGGCTACACCTTC.

This chain uses TRBV4-1 with TRBJ2-2; D might be TRBD1 (6 bases). The CDR3 is 19 residues long. CDR1 MGHRA and CDR2 YSYEKL come from the germline V gene. With 0 bases removed from V and 4 bases from J, the gap between germline ends came to 21 bases. DNA for the CDR3: TGCGCCAGCAGCCAAGATCCCTATAAGGGGGTCTCGGGCACCGGGGAGCTGTTTTTT. It encodes CASSQDPYKGVSGTGELFF.

The genes are TRBV7-9 and TRBJ2-7, with 11 bases matching TRBD2. V shed 5 bases and J 1 base; nucleotides not matched to a gene: 4. Germline CDR1 and CDR2: SEHNR and FQNEAQ (reference sequence). This CDR3 is 15 amino acids long. In DNA, the CDR3 is TGTGCCAGCAGCCGGGGGACTAGCGGTTCCTACGAGCAGTACTTC. This encodes CASSRGTSGSYEQYF.

Only one count was recorded for this clone. The chain couples TRBV7-2 to TRBJ2-7, with TRBD1 matching over 9 bases. Losses at the gene ends were 4 bases for V and 5 bases for J; bases not matched to a gene: 3. The CDR3 sequence is 13 residues long. Germline assignment: CDR1 SGHTA and CDR2 FQGNSA. CDR3 DNA: TGTGCCAGCAGCTGGACAGGGGTCCACGAGCAGTACGTC. It encodes CASSWTGVHEQYV.

In its sample, this clone was seen many times. The chain links TRBV19 to TRBJ1-6; 7 bases align to TRBD1. This CDR3 is 16 amino acids long. Germline V gene sequence: CDR1 LNHDA, CDR2 SQIVND (reference sequence). The V segment lost 5 bases and the J segment 7 bases; nucleotides outside the gene matches: 11. The CDR3 DNA is TGTGCCAGTAGTCGCCAGACAGGGAGCAAGAATTCACCCCTCCACTTT. As protein: CASSRQTGSKNSPLHF.

This clone appeared a single time. V gene TRBV27 combines with J gene TRBJ1-5; 7 bases match TRBD1. V trimming: 4 bases; J trimming: 2 bases; junction bases outside the gene matches: 2. This CDR3 is built from 14 residues. Germline lookup yields CDR1 MNHEY and CDR2 SMNVEV (reference sequence). The CDR3 spells CASSSTGGNQPQHF. For the CDR3, the DNA is TGTGCCAGCAGTTCCACAGGGGGCAATCAGCCCCAGCATTTT.